Listed here are 22 T cell receptor beta chains from one sample, sequenced in a study of beta chain features in type 1 diabetes. Regarding the study as a whole: TCRB CDR3s from Type 1 diabetes patients were moderately but significantly shorter in all four CD4+ subsets.

Since all of the isolated RNA was reverse transcribed, expressed TCRB transcripts were what got sequenced. Produced via immunoSEQ multiplex PCR; TCRdb's table is partial and in-frame only. The profile shows more than 300,000 clones, 10% to 15% of them singletons. Their specific antigens are unknown. The sample comprised naive CD4+ T cells from blood. These receptor sequences come from a woman aged 18 to 35 with type 1 diabetes.

This chain joins TRBV2 and TRBJ2-7, with TRBD2 matching 8 bases. The CDR3 covers 13 residues. Germline lookup yields CDR1 SNHLY and CDR2 FYNNEI. V was pared by 7 bases and J by 3 bases, with 5 bases of the junction left unmatched. The CDR3 reads CASNGLAGYEQYF. DNA for the CDR3: TGTGCCAGCAATGGCCTAGCGGGCTACGAGCAGTACTTC. The full variable domain, in which reference TRBV2 and TRBJ2-7 provide the parts outside the CDR3, is EPEVTQTPSHQVTQMGQEVILRCVPISNHLYFYWYRQILGQKVEFLVSFYNNEISEKSEIFDDQFSVERPDGSNFTLKIRSTKLEDSAMYFCASNGLAGYEQYFGPGTRLTVT.

This clone was observed a handful of times. The chain links TRBV19 to TRBJ1-6; D may be TRBD1 (5 bases). V was cut by 5 bases and J by 4 bases, with 15 bases left in between. The CDR3 consists of 16 residues. CDR1 and CDR2 (germline): LNHDA, SQIVND (reference sequence). CDR3 residues: CASSGGTESYNSPLHF. The CDR3 coding sequence is TGTGCCAGTAGTGGCGGGACGGAATCATATAATTCACCCCTCCACTTT.

This clone appeared a few times. This sequence joins TRBV28 and TRBJ2-3, with TRBD2 as a possible D gene (6 bases). V lost 5 bases to trimming and J lost 3 bases, with 12 bases between them. Per the germline V gene, CDR1 is MDHEN and CDR2 is SYDVKM. The CDR3 spans 14 residues. As DNA, the CDR3 is TGTGCCAGCAGTCGGACTAAAATAACAGATACGCAGTATTTT. Translating it yields CASSRTKITDTQYF.

This clone turned up a few times. The gene calls are TRBV11-3 and TRBJ2-1, with 10 bases aligning to TRBD2. The CDR3 sequence is 16 residues long. The J segment lost 6 bases and the V segment lost 3 bases, leaving 8 bases of the junction unmatched. Germline V gene sequence: CDR1 SGHNT, CDR2 YENEEA. The CDR3 region has the DNA TGTGCCAGCAGCTTTTCCCTAGCGGGAGTCCTCAATGAGCAGTTCTTC. Amino acids: CASSFSLAGVLNEQFF.

The genes are TRBV11-2 and TRBJ1-3; D is undetermined. The germline V and J ends were trimmed by 2 bases and 1 base, with 12 bases remaining between them. This CDR3 is built from 16 residues. Germline CDR1 and CDR2: SGHAT and FQNNGV. The CDR3 sequence is CASSLLRSLSGNTIYF. CDR3 DNA sequence: TGTGCCAGCAGCTTACTGCGGAGTCTATCTGGAAACACCATATATTTT.

The sample holds a few counts of this clone. This chain uses TRBV2 with TRBJ2-1, with TRBD1 identical over 8 bases. Germline-derived CDR1 and CDR2 are SNHLY and FYNNEI. V was clipped by 7 bases and J by 9 bases; unmatched bases: 8. The CDR3 has 13 amino acids. The CDR3 protein is CASTLTGDVEQFF. The DNA of the CDR3 is TGTGCCAGCACTTTGACAGGGGATGTTGAGCAGTTCTTC.

In this sample, this clone turned up a few times. The V gene is TRBV5-1, the J gene TRBJ2-7; 9 positions match TRBD1. Germline lookup yields CDR1 SGHRS and CDR2 YFSETQ. This CDR3 is 14 amino acids long. The ends lost 0 bases at V and 5 bases at J; junction bases unmatched: 3. The CDR3 DNA reads as TGCGCCAGCAGCTTGGGGGGACAGGGAGACGAGCAGTACTTC. Amino acid sequence: CASSLGGQGDEQYF.

The chain recombines TRBV9 with TRBJ2-3; 9 bases match TRBD2. The CDR3 totals 16 residues. The germline gives CDR1 SGDLS, CDR2 YYNGEE. V was pared by 6 bases and J by 4 bases, with 12 bases of the junction left unmatched. The CDR3 reads CASTPRGSGGPDTQYF. The CDR3 DNA sequence: TGTGCCAGCACCCCCCGAGGGAGCGGGGGGCCAGATACGCAGTATTTT.

The chain has TRBV29-1 and TRBJ1-1; D uncertain. Per the germline V gene, CDR1 is SQVTM and CDR2 is ANQGSEA. V was shortened by 8 bases and J by 0 bases, with 13 bases between the two germline ends. The CDR3 has 13 residues. The CDR3 DNA sequence: TGCAGCATCGAGGTGATCTTGAACACTGAAGCTTTCTTT. It encodes CSIEVILNTEAFF.

The J gene is TRBJ1-2, the V gene TRBV5-1; D is unclear. The CDR3 has 13 amino acids. V was pared by 7 bases and J by 3 bases, with 13 bases between. CDR1 and CDR2 (germline): SGHRS, YFSETQ. The CDR3, as DNA: TGCGCCAGCGGCCGGGCCGGGGACTATGGCTACACCTTC. Residues: CASGRAGDYGYTF.

This clone has more than one count but fewer than ten. The chain links TRBV28 to TRBJ2-7, with 9 bases that match TRBD2. CDR1 is MDHEN and CDR2 is SYDVKM in the germline V gene. V dropped 3 bases and J dropped 2; count of bases not matched to a gene: 11. The CDR3 has 17 amino acids. Written as DNA, the CDR3 is TGTGCCAGCAGTTTCCTCATAGCGGGAGAGAGAACCTACGAGCAGTACTTC. Translated: CASSFLIAGERTYEQYF.

This clone was counted only a few times. The genes are TRBV4-1 and TRBJ1-5; D remains ambiguous. Trimming removed 4 bases from V and 0 bases from J, with 10 bases in between. Looked up from germline, CDR1 is MGHRA and CDR2 is YSYEKL. The CDR3 runs 15 residues. Here the CDR3 reads CASSRQVDSNQPQHF. CDR3 bases: TGCGCCAGCAGCCGACAAGTCGATAGCAATCAGCCCCAGCATTTT.

The table lists this clone with a few counts. V and J are TRBV7-9 and TRBJ2-3; TRBD2 aligns across 7 bases. With V trimmed by 8 bases and J by 5 bases, 13 bases remained unmatched. CDR3 size: 15 residues. The germline CDR1 and CDR2 sequences are SEHNR and FQNEAQ (reference sequence). The DNA of the CDR3 is TGTGCCAGCGGCCGGACTAGGATTCAACAAGATACGCAGTATTTT. This sequence encodes CASGRTRIQQDTQYF.

This clone was counted only a few times. The gene calls are TRBV5-6 and TRBJ2-3; 7 bases match TRBD2. J gave up 4 bases and V 1 base, and 9 bases lay outside the gene matches. This CDR3 has 16 residues. Germline V gene sequence: CDR1 SGHDT, CDR2 YYEEEE. Here the CDR3 reads CASSLFVAGVSDTQYF. CDR3 DNA sequence: TGTGCCAGCAGCTTGTTCGTTGCGGGAGTCTCAGATACGCAGTATTTT.

In this sample, this clone turned up a few times. This sequence joins TRBV27 and TRBJ1-2; D is possibly TRBD1 (6 bases). The CDR3 totals 15 residues. Trimming removed 0 bases from V and 2 bases from J, with 10 bases in between. The germline CDR1 and CDR2 sequences are MNHEY and SMNVEV (reference sequence). The CDR3 region has the DNA TGTGCCAGCAGTTTATCGCGGGGGCGGAACTATGGCTACACCTTC. This translates into CASSLSRGRNYGYTF.

This clone turned up a few times. This rearrangement joins TRBV30 to TRBJ1-2, with TRBD1 matching 9 bases. Trimming cost V 0 bases and J 7 bases; bases outside gene matches: 6. The CDR3 consists of 14 residues. The germline gives CDR1 GTSNPN, CDR2 SVGIG (reference sequence). CDR3 loop: CAWSVAGQGRGYTF. The CDR3 nucleotides read TGTGCCTGGAGTGTAGCGGGACAGGGCCGTGGCTACACCTTC.

The chain joins TRBV4-3 to TRBJ2-7; 7 bases fit TRBD1. J was trimmed by 3 bases and V by 4 bases; bases with no gene match: 9. The V gene's germline CDR1 is LGHNA and CDR2 YSLEER. This CDR3 region has 15 residues. The CDR3 loop is CASSLTGNPVYEQYF. The CDR3 DNA follows: TGCGCCAGCAGCCTGACAGGGAATCCAGTCTACGAGCAGTACTTC.

This clone was observed a handful of times. V is TRBV4-3 and J is TRBJ2-7, with D unresolved. V lost 0 bases, J lost 4 bases, and 7 bases lay in between. CDR3 length: 13 amino acids. Germline loops: CDR1 LGHNA, CDR2 YSLEER. CDR3 sequence reads: CASSQERVYEQYF. CDR3 DNA: TGCGCCAGCAGCCAAGAACGAGTTTACGAGCAGTACTTC.

This clone was detected only a few times. The J gene is TRBJ2-1, the V gene TRBV9, with 8 bases lining up with TRBD2. The V and J ends lost 4 bases and 2 bases, in that order; junction bases with no gene match: 5. This CDR3 has 15 residues. The germline gives CDR1 SGDLS, CDR2 YYNGEE. The CDR3 here is CASSNRLATYNEQFF. In DNA form, the CDR3 reads TGTGCCAGCAGCAATCGACTAGCGACCTACAATGAGCAGTTCTTC.

This chain connects TRBV7-2 to TRBJ2-7, with a possible D match to TRBD1 (6 bases). Germline V lookup: CDR1 SGHTA, CDR2 FQGNSA. The ends were cut back, 5 bases at V and 3 bases at J, with 8 bases in the middle. This CDR3 is 12 amino acids long. The CDR3 is CASSRQVYEQYF. The CDR3 DNA reads TGTGCCAGCAGCCGACAGGTCTACGAGCAGTACTTC. Using reference TRBV7-2 and TRBJ2-7 for the parts outside the CDR3, the full variable domain is GAGVSQSPSNKVTEKGKDVELRCDPISGHTALYWYRQSLGQGLEFLIYFQGNSAPDKSGLPSDRFSAERTGGSVSTLTIQRTQQEDSAVYLCASSRQVYEQYFGPGTRLTVT.

Only a few counts were recorded for this clone. CDR3 region: CASSNPWPGYEQYF. The CDR3, as DNA: TGTGCCAGCAGTAATCCTTGGCCCGGGTACGAGCAGTACTTC. The chain links TRBV28 to TRBJ2-7; D is uncertain. Germline V CDR1 and CDR2: MDHEN, SYDVKM. Trimming took off 5 bases at V and 4 bases at J, with 15 bases between the two ends. This CDR3 has 14 amino acids.

The chain uses TRBV30 and TRBJ2-2, with 8 bases matching TRBD1. Unmatched junction bases numbered 2, after V lost 2 bases and J lost 6 bases. Looked up from germline, CDR1 is GTSNPN and CDR2 is SVGIG (reference sequence). CDR3 length: 13 amino acids. The CDR3 region has the DNA TGTGCCTGGAGTCCGGGACAGGCCGGGGAGCTGTTTTTT. Translating it yields CAWSPGQAGELFF.